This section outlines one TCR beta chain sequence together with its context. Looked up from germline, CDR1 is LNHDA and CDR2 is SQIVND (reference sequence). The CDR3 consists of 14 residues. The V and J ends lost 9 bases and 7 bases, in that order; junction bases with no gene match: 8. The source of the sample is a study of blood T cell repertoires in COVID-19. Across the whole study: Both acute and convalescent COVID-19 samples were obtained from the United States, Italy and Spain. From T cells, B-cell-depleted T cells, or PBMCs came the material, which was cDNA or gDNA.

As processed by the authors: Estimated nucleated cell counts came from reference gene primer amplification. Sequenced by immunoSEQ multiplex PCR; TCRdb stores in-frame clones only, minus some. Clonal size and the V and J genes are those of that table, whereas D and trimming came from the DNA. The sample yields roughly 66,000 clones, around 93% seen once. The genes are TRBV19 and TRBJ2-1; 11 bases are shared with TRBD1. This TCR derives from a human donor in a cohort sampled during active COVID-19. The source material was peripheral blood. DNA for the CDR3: TGTGCCAGCCAAGGGGACAGGGGGGCAAATGAGCAGTTCTTC. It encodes CASQGDRGANEQFF.